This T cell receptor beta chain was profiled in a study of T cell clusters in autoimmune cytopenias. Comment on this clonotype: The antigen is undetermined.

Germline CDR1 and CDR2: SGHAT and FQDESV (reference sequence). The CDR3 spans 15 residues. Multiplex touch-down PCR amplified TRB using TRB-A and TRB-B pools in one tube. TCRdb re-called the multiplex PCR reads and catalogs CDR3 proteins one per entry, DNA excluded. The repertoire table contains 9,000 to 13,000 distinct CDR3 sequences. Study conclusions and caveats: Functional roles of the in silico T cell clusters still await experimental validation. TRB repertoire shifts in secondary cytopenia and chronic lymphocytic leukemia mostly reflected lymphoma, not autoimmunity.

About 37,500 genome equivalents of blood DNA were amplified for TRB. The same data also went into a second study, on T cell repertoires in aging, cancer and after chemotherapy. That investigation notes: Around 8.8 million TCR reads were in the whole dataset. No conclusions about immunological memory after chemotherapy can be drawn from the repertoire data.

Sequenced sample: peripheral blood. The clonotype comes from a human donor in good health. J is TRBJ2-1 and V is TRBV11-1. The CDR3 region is CASSLAARNDNEQFF.